These T cell receptor beta chains were read from a single sample in a study of CD8 T cells in Susac syndrome. Using its own MiXCR run on the immunoSEQ multiplex PCR reads, TCRdb lists one record per CDR3 protein. This sample carries fewer than 200,000 distinct CDR3 sequences, 85% to 95% of them seen once, and the ten largest clones take roughly 0.11%. The sequenced sample was CD4+ T cells from PBMCs. These receptors were collected from a human donor with Susac syndrome. Each CDR3 is given with its conserved first and last residue. Each record gives: clone size, J gene, D gene, V gene, CDR3 protein, CDR3 DNA. The D gene is left open where the match is weak. The size field is filled for only some rows; it gives once, few, many or a size class.

size: -; J: TRBJ2-4; D: TRBD2; V: TRBV5-1; CDR3: CASTSRGDIQYF; DNA: TGCGCCAGCACCTCTCGGGGGGACATTCAGTACTTC
size: -; J: TRBJ1-2; D: TRBD1; V: TRBV6-5; CDR3: CASSVIRDSNYGYTF; DNA: TGTGCCAGCAGTGTAATCAGGGACAGTAACTATGGCTACACCTTC
size: -; J: TRBJ2-5; D: TRBD1; V: TRBV5-4; CDR3: CASSHGTVQETQYF; DNA: TGTGCCAGCAGCCACGGGACAGTCCAAGAGACCCAGTACTTC
size: -; J: TRBJ1-1; D: -; V: TRBV19; CDR3: CASRPQQGNTEAFF; DNA: TGTGCCAGTAGGCCCCAACAGGGGAACACTGAAGCTTTCTTT
size: -; J: TRBJ1-2; D: TRBD1; V: TRBV12-3/TRBV12-4; CDR3: CASSPYEGARGYTF; DNA: TGTGCCAGCAGCCCCTATGAGGGGGCAAGAGGCTACACCTTC
size: -; J: TRBJ2-3; D: TRBD1; V: TRBV5-6; CDR3: CASSLVQGAPGDTQYF; DNA: TGTGCCAGCAGCTTGGTTCAGGGGGCGCCGGGAGATACGCAGTATTTT
size: -; J: TRBJ2-3; D: TRBD2; V: TRBV11-2; CDR3: CASSPGSSGGATDTQYF; DNA: TGTGCCAGCAGCCCAGGGAGTAGCGGGGGGGCCACAGATACGCAGTATTTT
size: few; J: TRBJ2-2; D: -; V: TRBV5-1; CDR3: CASSLLGNTGELFF; DNA: TGCGCCAGCAGCTTGTTGGGAAACACCGGGGAGCTGTTTTTT
size: once; J: TRBJ2-3; D: TRBD1; V: TRBV7-9; CDR3: CASSLAQGSVPQYF; DNA: TGTGCCAGCAGCTTAGCACAGGGGTCAGTCCCGCAGTATTTT
size: -; J: TRBJ1-2; D: -; V: TRBV27; CDR3: CASSLYPGSNYGYTF; DNA: TGTGCCAGCAGTTTATATCCGGGTTCGAACTATGGCTACACCTTC
size: -; J: TRBJ2-5; D: -; V: TRBV19; CDR3: CASSIPQGAQYF; DNA: TGTGCCAGTAGTATCCCCCAGGGCGCCCAGTACTTC
size: -; J: TRBJ1-1; D: -; V: TRBV20-1; CDR3: CSARWENTEAFF; DNA: TGCAGTGCTAGATGGGAGAACACTGAAGCTTTCTTT
size: -; J: TRBJ2-3; D: -; V: TRBV7-8; CDR3: CASSLEGRGDTQYF; DNA: TGTGCCAGCAGCTTAGAAGGGAGAGGAGATACGCAGTATTTT
size: -; J: TRBJ2-1; D: -; V: TRBV15; CDR3: CATSRAADSYNEQFF; DNA: TGTGCCACCAGCAGAGCGGCGGATAGTTACAATGAGCAGTTCTTC
size: -; J: TRBJ2-5; D: -; V: TRBV15; CDR3: CATSPHVGGGETQYF; DNA: TGTGCCACCAGCCCTCATGTCGGGGGTGGAGAGACCCAGTACTTC
size: -; J: TRBJ1-2; D: -; V: TRBV29-1; CDR3: CSVRTPLKGTGYTF; DNA: TGCAGCGTTCGTACACCGCTCAAGGGCACGGGCTACACCTTC
size: -; J: TRBJ1-5; D: -; V: TRBV20-1; CDR3: CSAQGGSATNQPQHF; DNA: TGCAGTGCTCAGGGTGGGTCGGCAACCAATCAGCCCCAGCATTTT
size: once; J: TRBJ2-1; D: -; V: TRBV20-1; CDR3: CSAPRYNEQFF; DNA: TGCAGTGCTCCCCGCTACAATGAGCAGTTCTTC
size: -; J: TRBJ2-2; D: -; V: TRBV6-2/TRBV6-3; CDR3: CASSYWPGMTGELFF; DNA: TGTGCCAGCAGTTACTGGCCAGGGATGACCGGGGAGCTGTTTTTT
size: once; J: TRBJ1-2; D: -; V: TRBV20-1; CDR3: CSARPGRGPYGYTF; DNA: TGCAGTGCTAGACCCGGCAGGGGTCCCTATGGCTACACCTTC
size: -; J: TRBJ1-5; D: -; V: TRBV3-1; CDR3: CASSHGTPGSNQPQHF; DNA: TGTGCCAGCAGCCACGGGACCCCGGGGAGCAATCAGCCCCAGCATTTT
size: -; J: TRBJ2-5; D: TRBD1; V: TRBV2; CDR3: CASSSGTGRKTQYF; DNA: TGTGCCAGCAGTTCCGGGACAGGGAGGAAGACCCAGTACTTC
size: -; J: TRBJ2-5; D: -; V: TRBV29-1; CDR3: CSVEFGGETQYF; DNA: TGCAGCGTTGAATTCGGGGGAGAGACCCAGTACTTC
size: -; J: TRBJ2-2; D: TRBD1; V: TRBV6-2/TRBV6-3; CDR3: CASSYDRGNGELFF; DNA: TGTGCCAGCAGTTACGACAGGGGCAACGGGGAGCTGTTTTTT
size: -; J: TRBJ2-2; D: -; V: TRBV9; CDR3: CASPTNTGELFF; DNA: TGTGCCAGCCCCACGAACACCGGGGAGCTGTTTTTT